These T cell receptor beta chains were read from a single sample in a study of immune heterogeneity within non-small cell lung tumors. MiXCR was run by TCRdb on the multiplex PCR reads, yielding one entry per CDR3 protein. This sample has about 15,000 distinct CDR3 sequences, with 28% found just once. Sample: lung tumor tissue. The receptors stem from a man between 35 and 55 years old with non-small cell lung cancer. The CDR3 runs from the conserved cysteine through the conserved F or W. The D gene is left open where the match is weak. Clone size appears in some rows only: once, few, many, or a class for an expanded clone.

clone_size j_call v_call d_call cdr3_aa cdr3_nt
few TRBJ2-2 TRBV19 . CASSIGRGTGELFF TGTGCCAGTAGTATCGGACGAGGCACCGGGGAGCTGTTTTTT
. TRBJ2-5 TRBV6-1 TRBD1 CARQTGVEETQYF TGTGCCAGACAAACAGGGGTGGAGGAGACCCAGTACTTC
medium-sized TRBJ2-7 TRBV5-1 . CASSRDGKDEQYF TGCGCCAGCAGCCGGGACGGGAAGGACGAGCAGTACTTC
many TRBJ1-2 TRBV25-1 . CASRKGEGGYTF TGTGCCAGCAGGAAGGGGGAGGGAGGCTACACCTTC
medium-sized TRBJ2-1 TRBV6-1 . CASSLIGGPRQFF TGTGCCAGCAGCCTAATCGGGGGCCCAAGGCAGTTCTTC
. TRBJ1-6 TRBV7-2 . CASSLIRADSPLHF TGTGCCAGCAGCTTAATCAGGGCTGATTCACCCCTCCACTTT
many TRBJ2-2 TRBV19 . CASTTLDSAGELFF TGTGCCAGTACCACTCTAGACAGTGCCGGGGAGCTGTTTTTT
medium-sized TRBJ2-5 TRBV12-5 TRBD2 CALGTKTKGTQYF TGTGCTTTAGGGACTAAAACCAAAGGGACCCAGTACTTC
. TRBJ2-1 TRBV7-9 . CASSQFGEQFF TGTGCCAGCAGCCAGTTCGGTGAGCAGTTCTTC
many TRBJ2-7 TRBV24-1 TRBD1 CATSDGTGTYEQYF TGTGCCACCAGTGATGGGACAGGGACCTACGAGCAGTACTTC
. TRBJ2-5 TRBV20-1 . CSARGRKETQYF TGCAGTGCTAGAGGGAGGAAAGAGACCCAGTACTTC
medium-sized TRBJ2-7 TRBV4-1 . CASSQPGQKNSYEQYF TGCGCCAGCAGCCAACCTGGACAGAAGAACTCCTACGAGCAGTACTTC
few TRBJ1-1 TRBV6-4 . CASSEEKGTEAFF TGTGCCAGCAGTGAGGAAAAGGGCACTGAAGCTTTCTTT
few TRBJ2-1 TRBV7-9 . CAIMTREQFF TGTGCCATCATGACTCGCGAGCAGTTCTTC
. TRBJ2-1 TRBV11-2 TRBD1 CASSSVTGGHEQFF TGTGCCAGCAGCTCCGTAACAGGGGGCCATGAGCAGTTCTTC
many TRBJ2-2 TRBV7-3 . CASSRGLAHTGELFF TGTGCCAGCAGCCGGGGACTGGCCCACACCGGGGAGCTGTTTTTT
medium-sized TRBJ1-5 TRBV24-1 . CATSDGGSQPQHF TGTGCCACCAGTGATGGGGGTAGTCAGCCCCAGCATTTT
many TRBJ2-2 TRBV5-1 TRBD1 CASSSRTGVAGELFF TGCGCCAGCAGCTCAAGGACAGGGGTAGCCGGGGAGCTGTTTTTT
few TRBJ1-1 TRBV6-1 . CASSDLTHTADTEAFF TGTGCCAGCAGTGATTTGACGCACACCGCGGACACTGAAGCTTTCTTT
. TRBJ2-1 TRBV12-3/TRBV12-4 TRBD2 CASSRTSVRLSNEQFF TGTGCCAGCAGTAGGACTAGCGTGAGGCTATCCAATGAGCAGTTCTTC
medium-sized TRBJ2-4 TRBV12-3/TRBV12-4 TRBD1 CASRRTGLGIQYF TGTGCCAGCCGACGGACAGGGTTAGGCATTCAGTACTTC
. TRBJ2-5 TRBV5-1 TRBD2 CASSLGTSGKETQYF TGCGCCAGCAGCTTAGGGACTAGCGGGAAAGAGACCCAGTACTTC
many TRBJ2-3 TRBV5-1 TRBD2 CASRLAGQSTDTQYF TGCGCCAGCAGACTAGCGGGACAAAGCACAGATACGCAGTATTTT
few TRBJ2-1 TRBV2 . CASSVGVAQFF TGTGCCAGCAGTGTGGGAGTGGCGCAGTTCTTC